Described below is a single TCR beta chain sequence and its context. The antigen remains undetermined. Sequencing was performed with immunoSEQ multiplex PCR; in TCRdb, only in-frame clones are kept and a portion is missing. Of fewer than 150,000 clones in the sample, approximately 86% were seen once. The CDR3 sequence is 19 residues long. Trimming removed 1 base at V and 0 bases at J, with 23 bases between. CDR1 is GTSNPN, CDR2 SVGIG, per germline (reference sequence). This entry is derived from a study of T cell responses to AZD1222 COVID-19 vaccine. In the study overall: It was second doses at about 4 or about 12 weeks that were pooled. Study-level findings and limits: Sampling that yielded the repertoires occurred only after the peak T cell response.

This chain joins TRBV30 and TRBJ2-3; D possibly matches TRBD1 or TRBD2 (6 bases each). The specimen comprised peripheral blood, sampled on day 0 of AZD1222 vaccination. The receptor comes from an adult in good health. The CDR3 DNA is TGTGCCTGGAGTGGGGGGGCTATACTAGCCCTCCCTAGCACAGATACGCAGTATTTT. Encoded protein: CAWSGGAILALPSTDTQYF.